These T cell receptor beta chains were read from a single sample in a study of OX40 agonist ivuxolimab in advanced cancers. Produced via immunoSEQ multiplex PCR; TCRdb's table is partial and in-frame only. The table shows tens of thousands of clones, with 78% occurring only once. The specimen comprised CD4+ or CD8+ T cells sorted from blood, sampled in a trial of the OX40 agonist ivuxolimab. The receptors come from an adult with an advanced solid tumor such as melanoma, head and neck, liver or kidney cancer. Each CDR3 is given with its conserved first and last residue. D genes are given only for firm matches. A row's size may be missing; if present it is once, few, many or a size class.

TRBJ1-6,NA,TRBV5-1,NA,CASSREVSYNSPLHF,TGCGCCAGCAGCCGCGAGGTGTCCTATAATTCACCCCTCCACTTT
TRBJ1-1,NA,TRBV29-1,NA,CSAKRVIGDTEAFF,TGCAGCGCTAAGAGGGTGATAGGGGACACTGAAGCTTTCTTT
TRBJ2-7,NA,TRBV11-2,NA,CASSFRDPRRPYEQYF,TGTGCCAGCAGCTTTAGGGACCCAAGGAGACCCTACGAGCAGTACTTC
TRBJ2-5,NA,TRBV15,TRBD2,CATSRRTSGVQETQYF,TGTGCCACCAGCAGAAGGACTAGCGGGGTACAAGAGACCCAGTACTTC
TRBJ2-7,once,TRBV5-1,NA,CASSFGGLRTGSYEQYF,TGCGCCAGCAGCTTTGGAGGGCTCCGGACAGGTTCCTACGAGCAGTACTTC
TRBJ2-2,NA,TRBV11-2,TRBD2,CASSSRGTNTGELFF,TGTGCCAGCAGCTCGCGGGGGACCAACACCGGGGAGCTGTTTTTT
TRBJ2-7,NA,TRBV28,NA,CASRTTGNEQYF,TGTGCCAGCAGAACCACAGGGAACGAGCAGTACTTC
TRBJ1-5,NA,TRBV27,TRBD1,CASSYKTGTAQPQHF,TGTGCCAGCAGCTATAAGACCGGGACAGCTCAGCCCCAGCATTTT
TRBJ1-3,NA,TRBV7-9,NA,CASSLGSPGNTIYF,TGTGCCAGCAGCTTGGGGTCCCCGGGAAACACCATATATTTT
TRBJ2-1,NA,TRBV5-1,NA,CASSLETGANYNEQFF,TGCGCCAGCAGCTTGGAGACGGGGGCTAACTACAATGAGCAGTTCTTC
TRBJ1-5,NA,TRBV15,NA,CATSSPGSQPQHF,TGTGCCACCAGCTCCCCCGGGAGTCAGCCCCAGCATTTT
TRBJ1-2,NA,TRBV27,TRBD1,CASSWSGTGAWGYTF,TGTGCCAGCAGTTGGTCCGGGACAGGGGCTTGGGGCTACACCTTC
TRBJ2-5,few,TRBV6-6,NA,CASSAGWAGETQYF,TGTGCCAGCAGTGCGGGTTGGGCGGGAGAGACCCAGTACTTC
TRBJ2-3,once,TRBV9,NA,CASSIERGTDTQYF,TGTGCCAGCAGCATAGAGCGGGGCACAGATACGCAGTATTTT
TRBJ2-1,NA,TRBV9,NA,CASSVRKGASYNEQFF,TGTGCCAGCAGCGTACGTAAAGGGGCCTCCTACAATGAGCAGTTCTTC
TRBJ1-5,NA,TRBV16,TRBD1,CASSQDGQGNQPQHF,TGTGCCAGCAGCCAGGATGGACAGGGCAATCAGCCCCAGCATTTT
TRBJ1-6,NA,TRBV10-2,NA,CASATPPVGSPLHF,TGCGCCAGCGCAACCCCCCCGGTGGGATCACCCCTCCACTTT
TRBJ1-2,once,TRBV2,TRBD1,CASSGQGAGYGYTF,TGTGCCAGCAGTGGTCAGGGGGCCGGCTATGGCTACACCTTC
TRBJ2-1,NA,TRBV7-2,NA,CVSSFRYNEQFF,TGTGTCAGCAGCTTTCGCTACAATGAGCAGTTCTTC
TRBJ2-3,NA,TRBV5-6,NA,CASSLRGYTDTQYF,TGTGCCAGCAGCCTCAGGGGTTACACAGATACGCAGTATTTT
TRBJ2-1,NA,TRBV15,TRBD2,CATSRDRTSGKNEQFF,TGTGCCACCAGCAGAGATCGGACTAGCGGGAAGAATGAGCAGTTCTTC
TRBJ2-1,once,TRBV5-1,TRBD2,CASRKSGEPINEQFF,TGCGCCAGCAGGAAAAGCGGGGAGCCCATTAATGAGCAGTTCTTC
TRBJ1-1,NA,TRBV21-1,NA,CASSKEEGQQNTEAFF,TGTGCCAGCAGCAAAGAGGAGGGACAGCAGAACACTGAAGCTTTCTTT
TRBJ1-2,NA,TRBV27,NA,CASSFDRSYSNYGYTF,TGTGCCAGCAGTTTTGACAGATCCTATTCTAACTATGGCTACACCTTC
TRBJ1-1,once,TRBV11-3,NA,CASSFRMNTEAFF,TGTGCCAGCAGCTTCAGGATGAACACTGAAGCTTTCTTT
TRBJ1-2,NA,TRBV18,NA,CASSRGAEGGGYTF,TGTGCCAGCTCGCGCGGAGCGGAGGGGGGTGGCTACACCTTC
TRBJ2-5,NA,TRBV7-2,TRBD2,CASSLGLAGARETQYF,TGTGCCAGCAGCCTCGGACTAGCGGGGGCACGTGAGACCCAGTACTTC
TRBJ2-2,NA,TRBV19,NA,CASSITGNTGELFF,TGTGCCAGTAGTATTACAGGGAACACCGGGGAGCTGTTTTTT
TRBJ2-7,NA,TRBV11-3,NA,CASSPQTGSYEQYF,TGTGCCAGCAGCCCGCAGACCGGCTCCTACGAGCAGTACTTC
TRBJ1-4,NA,TRBV4-1,NA,CATCRRSGYEKLFF,TGCGCCACCTGCCGGAGGAGCGGTTATGAAAAACTGTTTTTT
TRBJ1-6,NA,TRBV5-6,TRBD1,CASSPGTGRDNSPLHF,TGTGCCAGCAGCCCCGGGACAGGGCGAGATAATTCACCCCTCCACTTT
TRBJ1-2,NA,TRBV28,NA,CASTMRGPSYGYTF,TGTGCCAGCACGATGAGGGGACCCAGCTATGGCTACACCTTC
TRBJ2-3,NA,TRBV7-2,TRBD2,CASSPPGGSTDTQYF,TGTGCCAGCAGCCCTCCGGGGGGGAGCACAGATACGCAGTATTTT
TRBJ2-1,NA,TRBV5-1,TRBD2,CASSLAGLAGGRSYNEQFF,TGCGCCAGCAGCTTGGCGGGACTAGCGGGAGGGCGCTCCTACAATGAGCAGTTCTTC
TRBJ2-3,few,TRBV7-3,NA,CASSLRRASSTDTQYF,TGTGCCAGCAGCCTCAGAAGGGCGTCTTCCACAGATACGCAGTATTTT
TRBJ2-1,once,TRBV5-5,TRBD2,CASSLGLAGVNEQFF,TGTGCCAGCAGCTTGGGGCTAGCGGGAGTAAATGAGCAGTTCTTC
TRBJ2-3,NA,TRBV5-1,NA,CASRTGDSTDTQYF,TGCGCCAGCAGGACCGGAGATAGCACAGATACGCAGTATTTT
TRBJ2-7,NA,TRBV6-1,NA,CASNRGEYEQYF,TGTGCCAGCAATAGAGGGGAATACGAGCAGTACTTC
TRBJ1-4,few,TRBV5-4,TRBD1,CASSQEPTGERVDEKLFF,TGTGCCAGCAGCCAAGAGCCCACAGGGGAGCGGGTGGATGAAAAACTGTTTTTT
TRBJ2-7,NA,TRBV5-1,NA,CASSLSGNEQYF,TGCGCCAGCAGCTTGTCGGGAAACGAGCAGTACTTC
TRBJ2-1,NA,TRBV27,TRBD1,CASSLSISGTGGLNEQFF,TGTGCCAGCAGTTTGTCTATATCCGGGACAGGGGGATTGAATGAGCAGTTCTTC
TRBJ1-1,NA,TRBV19,TRBD1,CASSLPGQGARTEAFF,TGTGCCAGTAGTCTCCCCGGGCAGGGGGCGCGAACTGAAGCTTTCTTT
TRBJ2-1,NA,TRBV9,TRBD2,CASSVTSGAYNEQFF,TGTGCCAGCAGCGTAACTAGCGGGGCTTACAATGAGCAGTTCTTC
TRBJ2-1,NA,TRBV11-2,TRBD1,CASSLVSWTGGRNEQFF,TGTGCCAGCAGCTTAGTCTCCTGGACAGGGGGCAGGAATGAGCAGTTCTTC